This TCR beta chain was found in a study of T cell changes during pregnancy in multiple sclerosis. Germline loops: CDR1 SSHAT, CDR2 FNYEAQ (reference sequence). CDR3 size: 15 residues. The V and J ends lost 1 base and 2 bases respectively, with 10 bases between them. Some clones are missing from TCRdb's copy, which holds only in-frame ones; the method was immunoSEQ multiplex PCR. Of about 69,000 clones listed, approximately 90% were seen once; the top ten hold about 3%. The J gene is TRBJ2-3, the V gene TRBV7-7; D is perhaps TRBD2 (5 bases). The source of this sequence is a female donor with multiple sclerosis, enrolled in a pregnancy study. Source: peripheral blood, taken before pregnancy. DNA of the CDR3: TGTGCCAGCAGCTTAGGATCCGGGGACACAGATACGCAGTATTTT. As protein: CASSLGSGDTDTQYF.